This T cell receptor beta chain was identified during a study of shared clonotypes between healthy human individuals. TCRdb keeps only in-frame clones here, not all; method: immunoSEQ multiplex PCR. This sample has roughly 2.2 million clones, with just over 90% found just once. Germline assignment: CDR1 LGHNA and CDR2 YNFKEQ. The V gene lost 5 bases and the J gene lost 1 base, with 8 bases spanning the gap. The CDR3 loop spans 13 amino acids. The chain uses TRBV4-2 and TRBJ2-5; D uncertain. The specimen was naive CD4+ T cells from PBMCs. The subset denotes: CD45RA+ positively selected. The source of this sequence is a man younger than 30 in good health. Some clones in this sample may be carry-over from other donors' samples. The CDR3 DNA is TGTGCCAGCAGCTTAAACAGCCAAGAGACCCAGTACTTC. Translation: CASSLNSQETQYF.